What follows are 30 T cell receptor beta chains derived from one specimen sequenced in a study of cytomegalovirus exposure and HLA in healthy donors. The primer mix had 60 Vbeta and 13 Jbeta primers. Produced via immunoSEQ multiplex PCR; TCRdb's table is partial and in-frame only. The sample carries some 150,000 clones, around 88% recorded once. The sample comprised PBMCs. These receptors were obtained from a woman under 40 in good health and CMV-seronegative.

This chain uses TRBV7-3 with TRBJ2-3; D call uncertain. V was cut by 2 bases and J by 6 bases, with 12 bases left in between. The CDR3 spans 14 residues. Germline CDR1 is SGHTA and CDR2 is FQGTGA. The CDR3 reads CASSLPELVDTQYF. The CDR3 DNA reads TGTGCCAGCAGCTTACCCGAGCTCGTGGATACGCAGTATTTT.

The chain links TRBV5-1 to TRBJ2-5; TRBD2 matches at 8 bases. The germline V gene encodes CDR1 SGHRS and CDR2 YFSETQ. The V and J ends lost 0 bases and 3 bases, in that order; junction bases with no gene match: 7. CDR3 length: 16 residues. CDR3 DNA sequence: TGCGCCAGCAGCTTGGCCGGGTTTAGCGGGGAAGAGACCCAGTACTTC. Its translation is CASSLAGFSGEETQYF.

The CDR3 DNA reads as TGTGCCAGTAGTCCGCGGAGGTCACCCCTCCACTTT. It specifies CASSPRRSPLHF. The chain is built from TRBV19 and TRBJ1-6, with D unresolved. The CDR3 contains 12 residues. Trimming took off 5 bases at V and 10 bases at J, with 9 bases between the two ends. From germline, CDR1 is LNHDA and CDR2 SQIVND (reference sequence).

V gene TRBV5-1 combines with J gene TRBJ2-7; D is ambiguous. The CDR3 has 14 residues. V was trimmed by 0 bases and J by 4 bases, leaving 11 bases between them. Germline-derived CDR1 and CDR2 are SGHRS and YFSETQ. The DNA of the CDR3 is TGCGCCAGCAGCTTGGATGACACCCCTTACGAGCAGTACTTC. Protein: CASSLDDTPYEQYF. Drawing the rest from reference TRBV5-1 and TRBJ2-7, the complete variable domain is KAGVTQTPRYLIKTRGQQVTLSCSPISGHRSVSWYQQTPGQGLQFLFEYFSETQRNKGNFPGRFSGRQFSNSRSEMNVSTLELGDSALYLCASSLDDTPYEQYFGPGTRLTVT.

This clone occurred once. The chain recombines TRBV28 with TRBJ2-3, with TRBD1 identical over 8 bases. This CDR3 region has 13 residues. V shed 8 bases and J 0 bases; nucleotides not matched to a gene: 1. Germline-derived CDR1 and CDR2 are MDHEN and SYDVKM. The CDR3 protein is CASRQGSTDTQYF. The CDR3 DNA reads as TGTGCCAGCCGACAGGGGAGCACAGATACGCAGTATTTT.

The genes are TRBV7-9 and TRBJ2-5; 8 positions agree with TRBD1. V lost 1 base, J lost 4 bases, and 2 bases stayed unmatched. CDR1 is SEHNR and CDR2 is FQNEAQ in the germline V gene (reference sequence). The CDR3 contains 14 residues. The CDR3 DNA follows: TGTGCCAGCAGCTTAGACAGGGGGGCAGAGACCCAGTACTTC. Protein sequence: CASSLDRGAETQYF.

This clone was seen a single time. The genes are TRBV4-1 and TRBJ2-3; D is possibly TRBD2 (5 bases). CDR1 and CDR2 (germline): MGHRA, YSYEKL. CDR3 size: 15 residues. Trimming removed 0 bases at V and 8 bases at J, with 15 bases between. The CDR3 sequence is CASSQEITAAGTQYF. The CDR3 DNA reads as TGCGCCAGCAGCCAAGAGATAACGGCGGCGGGTACGCAGTATTTT.

The CDR3 nucleotides read TGTGCCAGCAGCTTGGGTGACAACACAGATACGCAGTATTTT. This translates into CASSLGDNTDTQYF. The chain joins TRBV5-4 to TRBJ2-3; D gene uncertain. This CDR3 contains 14 residues. The V end was cut by 0 bases, the J end by 2 bases, with 7 bases between. Germline V gives CDR1 SGHNT, CDR2 YYREEE (reference sequence).

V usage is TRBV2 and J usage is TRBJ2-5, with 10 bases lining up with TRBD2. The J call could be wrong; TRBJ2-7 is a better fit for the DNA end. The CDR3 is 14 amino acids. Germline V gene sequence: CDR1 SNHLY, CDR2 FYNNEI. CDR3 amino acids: CASVSSGSYYEQYF. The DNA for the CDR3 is TGTGCCAGCGTTTCTAGCGGGAGCTATTACGAGCAGTACTTC.

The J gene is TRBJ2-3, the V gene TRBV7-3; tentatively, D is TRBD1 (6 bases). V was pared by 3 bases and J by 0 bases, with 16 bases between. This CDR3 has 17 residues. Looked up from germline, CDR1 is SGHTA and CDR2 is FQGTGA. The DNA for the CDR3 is TGTGCCAGCAGCTTCCGAGGGACAAGCGCGAGCACAGATACGCAGTATTTT. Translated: CASSFRGTSASTDTQYF.

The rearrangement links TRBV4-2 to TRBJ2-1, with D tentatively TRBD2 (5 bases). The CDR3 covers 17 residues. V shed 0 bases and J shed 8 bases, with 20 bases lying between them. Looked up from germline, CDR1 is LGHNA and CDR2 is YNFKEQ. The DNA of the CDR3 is TGTGCCAGCAGCCAAGATCTTGGGCTAGCCGGGAATTATGAGCAGTTCTTC. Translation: CASSQDLGLAGNYEQFF.

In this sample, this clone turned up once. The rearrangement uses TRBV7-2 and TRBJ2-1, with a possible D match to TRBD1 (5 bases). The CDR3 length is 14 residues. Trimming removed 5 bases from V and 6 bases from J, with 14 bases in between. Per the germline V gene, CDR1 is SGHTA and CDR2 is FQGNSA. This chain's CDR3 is CASSKDRGPNEQFF. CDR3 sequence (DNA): TGTGCCAGCAGCAAAGACAGAGGCCCCAATGAGCAGTTCTTC. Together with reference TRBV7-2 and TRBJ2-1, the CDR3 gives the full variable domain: GAGVSQSPSNKVTEKGKDVELRCDPISGHTALYWYRQSLGQGLEFLIYFQGNSAPDKSGLPSDRFSAERTGGSVSTLTIQRTQQEDSAVYLCASSKDRGPNEQFFGPGTRLTVL.

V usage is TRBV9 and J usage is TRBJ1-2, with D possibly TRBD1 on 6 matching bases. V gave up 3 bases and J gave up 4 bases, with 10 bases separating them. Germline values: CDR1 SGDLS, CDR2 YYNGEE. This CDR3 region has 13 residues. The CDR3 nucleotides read TGTGCCAGCAGCGAAACAGGGACCTATGGCTACACCTTC. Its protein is CASSETGTYGYTF.

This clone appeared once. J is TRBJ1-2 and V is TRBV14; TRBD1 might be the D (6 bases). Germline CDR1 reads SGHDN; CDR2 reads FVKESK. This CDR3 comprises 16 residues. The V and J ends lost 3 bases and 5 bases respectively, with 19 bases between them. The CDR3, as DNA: TGTGCCAGCAGCCAGGAGGCCCAGGGGCGCTGGTATGGCTACACCTTC. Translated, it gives CASSQEAQGRWYGYTF.

The CDR3 here is CASSLSRDRGRETQYF. The CDR3 nucleotides are TGTGCCAGCAGTTTGTCCCGGGACAGGGGACGGGAGACCCAGTACTTC. The genes are TRBV7-3 and TRBJ2-5, with 10 bases lining up with TRBD1. The CDR3 is 16 residues long. With V trimmed by 6 bases and J by 5 bases, 12 bases remained unmatched. Germline lookup yields CDR1 SGHTA and CDR2 FQGTGA.

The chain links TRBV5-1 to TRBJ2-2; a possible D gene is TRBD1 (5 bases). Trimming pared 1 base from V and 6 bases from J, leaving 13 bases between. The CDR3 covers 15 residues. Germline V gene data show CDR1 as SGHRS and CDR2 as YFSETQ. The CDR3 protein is CASSLIDSRSGELFF. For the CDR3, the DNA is TGCGCCAGCAGCTTGATCGACAGTCGCTCCGGGGAGCTGTTTTTT.

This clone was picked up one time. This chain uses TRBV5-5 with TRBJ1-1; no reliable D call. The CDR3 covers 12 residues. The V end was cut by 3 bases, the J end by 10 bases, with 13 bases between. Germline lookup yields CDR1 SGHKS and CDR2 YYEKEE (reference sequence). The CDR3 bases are TGTGCCAGCAGCTACCAGACCGCGGTAGCTTTCTTT. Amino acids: CASSYQTAVAFF.

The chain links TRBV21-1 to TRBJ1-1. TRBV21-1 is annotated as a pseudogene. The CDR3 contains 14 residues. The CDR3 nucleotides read TGTGCCAGCAGCAACCGGGGTCCGAACACTGAAGCTTTCTTT. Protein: CASSNRGPNTEAFF.

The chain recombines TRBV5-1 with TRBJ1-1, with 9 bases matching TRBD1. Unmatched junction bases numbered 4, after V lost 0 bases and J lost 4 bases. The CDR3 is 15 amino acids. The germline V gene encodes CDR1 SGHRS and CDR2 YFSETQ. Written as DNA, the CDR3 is TGCGCCAGCAGCTTGGGGGACAGGGTTGTCACTGAAGCTTTCTTT. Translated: CASSLGDRVVTEAFF. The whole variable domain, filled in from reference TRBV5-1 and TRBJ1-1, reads KAGVTQTPRYLIKTRGQQVTLSCSPISGHRSVSWYQQTPGQGLQFLFEYFSETQRNKGNFPGRFSGRQFSNSRSEMNVSTLELGDSALYLCASSLGDRVVTEAFFGQGTRLTVV.

CDR3 region: CASSGGWGQGKAGELFF. CDR3 nucleotides: TGTGCCAGCAGCGGCGGTTGGGGACAGGGGAAGGCCGGGGAGCTGTTTTTT. The chain carries TRBV9 and TRBJ2-2; 10 nucleotides line up with TRBD1. V lost 3 bases to trimming and J lost 6 bases; unmatched junction nucleotides: 11. From germline, CDR1 is SGDLS and CDR2 YYNGEE. The CDR3 is 17 amino acids.

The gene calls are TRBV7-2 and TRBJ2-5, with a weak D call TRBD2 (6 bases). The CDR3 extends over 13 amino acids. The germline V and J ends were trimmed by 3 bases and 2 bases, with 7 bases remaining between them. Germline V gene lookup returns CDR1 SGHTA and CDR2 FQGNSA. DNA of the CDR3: TGTGCCAGCAGCTTGACTAGGCAAGAGACCCAGTACTTC. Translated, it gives CASSLTRQETQYF. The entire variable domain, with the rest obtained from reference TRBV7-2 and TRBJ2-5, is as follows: GAGVSQSPSNKVTEKGKDVELRCDPISGHTALYWYRQSLGQGLEFLIYFQGNSAPDKSGLPSDRFSAERTGGSVSTLTIQRTQQEDSAVYLCASSLTRQETQYFGPGTRLLVL.

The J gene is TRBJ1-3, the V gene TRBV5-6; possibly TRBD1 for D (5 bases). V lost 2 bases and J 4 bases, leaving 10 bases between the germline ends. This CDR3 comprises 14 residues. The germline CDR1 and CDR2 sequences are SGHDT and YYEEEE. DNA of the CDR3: TGTGCCAGCAGCTTTGGGGCCGGCGGAAACACCATATATTTT. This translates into CASSFGAGGNTIYF.

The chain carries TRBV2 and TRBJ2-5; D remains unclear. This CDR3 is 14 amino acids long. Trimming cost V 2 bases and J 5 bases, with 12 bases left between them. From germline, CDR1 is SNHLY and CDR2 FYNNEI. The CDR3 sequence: CASSEIENWETQYF. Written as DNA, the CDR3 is TGTGCCAGCAGTGAAATAGAGAATTGGGAGACCCAGTACTTC.

CDR3 DNA sequence: TGTGCCAGCAGTTATCTCCGGGGCAGGGGGCAAGGTGAAGCTTTCTTT. Translation gives CASSYLRGRGQGEAFF. The gene calls are TRBV6-6 and TRBJ1-1; 8 bases fit TRBD1. Germline V CDR1 and CDR2: MNHNY, SVGAGI (reference sequence). With 3 bases clipped from V and 7 bases from J, the junction kept 13 bases outside the gene matches. This CDR3 contains 16 residues.

CDR3 loop: CASSSTGDNSPLHF. The DNA of the CDR3 is TGTGCCAGCAGTTCGACAGGGGATAATTCACCCCTCCACTTT. This chain links TRBV7-9 with TRBJ1-6; 8 bases match TRBD1. The CDR3 is 14 amino acids. Trimming removed 6 bases from V and 5 bases from J; junction bases left unmatched: 3. The germline V gene has CDR1 SEHNR and CDR2 FQNEAQ (reference sequence).

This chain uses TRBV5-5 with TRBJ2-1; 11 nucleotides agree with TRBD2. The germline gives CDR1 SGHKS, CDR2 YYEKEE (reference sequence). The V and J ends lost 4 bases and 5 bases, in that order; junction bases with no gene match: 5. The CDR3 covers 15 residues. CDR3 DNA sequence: TGTGCCAGCAGCCTACTAGCGGGAGTTAACAATGAGCAGTTCTTC. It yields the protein CASSLLAGVNNEQFF.

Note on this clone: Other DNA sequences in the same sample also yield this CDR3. The CDR3 reads CASSYGRENTEAFF. The CDR3 DNA reads TGTGCCAGCAGTTACGGGCGCGAGAACACTGAAGCTTTCTTT. The chain couples TRBV6-5 to TRBJ1-1, with no clear D. CDR3 length equals 14 residues. V lost 2 bases and J 1 base, leaving 8 bases between the germline ends. Germline values: CDR1 MNHEY, CDR2 SVGAGI.

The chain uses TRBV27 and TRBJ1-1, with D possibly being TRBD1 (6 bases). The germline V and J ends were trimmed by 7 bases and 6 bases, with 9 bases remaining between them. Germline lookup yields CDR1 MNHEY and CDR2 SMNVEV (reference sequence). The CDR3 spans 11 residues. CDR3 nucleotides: TGTGCCAGCACTTCAGGGGCTGAAGCTTTCTTT. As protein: CASTSGAEAFF.

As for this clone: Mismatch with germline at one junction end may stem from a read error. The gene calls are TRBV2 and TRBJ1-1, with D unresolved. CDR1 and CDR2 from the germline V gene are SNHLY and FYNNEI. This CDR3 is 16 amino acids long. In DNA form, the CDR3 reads TGTGCCAGCAGTGAAAAAGTTGCGCTCGGGAACATTGAAGCTTTCTTT. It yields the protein CASSEKVALGNIEAFF.

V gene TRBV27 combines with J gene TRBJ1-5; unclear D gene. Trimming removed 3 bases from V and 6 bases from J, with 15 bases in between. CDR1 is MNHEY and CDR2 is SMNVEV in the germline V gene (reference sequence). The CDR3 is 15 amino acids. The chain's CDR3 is CASSFAGGEGQPQHF. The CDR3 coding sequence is TGTGCCAGCAGTTTCGCAGGAGGTGAGGGTCAGCCCCAGCATTTT.